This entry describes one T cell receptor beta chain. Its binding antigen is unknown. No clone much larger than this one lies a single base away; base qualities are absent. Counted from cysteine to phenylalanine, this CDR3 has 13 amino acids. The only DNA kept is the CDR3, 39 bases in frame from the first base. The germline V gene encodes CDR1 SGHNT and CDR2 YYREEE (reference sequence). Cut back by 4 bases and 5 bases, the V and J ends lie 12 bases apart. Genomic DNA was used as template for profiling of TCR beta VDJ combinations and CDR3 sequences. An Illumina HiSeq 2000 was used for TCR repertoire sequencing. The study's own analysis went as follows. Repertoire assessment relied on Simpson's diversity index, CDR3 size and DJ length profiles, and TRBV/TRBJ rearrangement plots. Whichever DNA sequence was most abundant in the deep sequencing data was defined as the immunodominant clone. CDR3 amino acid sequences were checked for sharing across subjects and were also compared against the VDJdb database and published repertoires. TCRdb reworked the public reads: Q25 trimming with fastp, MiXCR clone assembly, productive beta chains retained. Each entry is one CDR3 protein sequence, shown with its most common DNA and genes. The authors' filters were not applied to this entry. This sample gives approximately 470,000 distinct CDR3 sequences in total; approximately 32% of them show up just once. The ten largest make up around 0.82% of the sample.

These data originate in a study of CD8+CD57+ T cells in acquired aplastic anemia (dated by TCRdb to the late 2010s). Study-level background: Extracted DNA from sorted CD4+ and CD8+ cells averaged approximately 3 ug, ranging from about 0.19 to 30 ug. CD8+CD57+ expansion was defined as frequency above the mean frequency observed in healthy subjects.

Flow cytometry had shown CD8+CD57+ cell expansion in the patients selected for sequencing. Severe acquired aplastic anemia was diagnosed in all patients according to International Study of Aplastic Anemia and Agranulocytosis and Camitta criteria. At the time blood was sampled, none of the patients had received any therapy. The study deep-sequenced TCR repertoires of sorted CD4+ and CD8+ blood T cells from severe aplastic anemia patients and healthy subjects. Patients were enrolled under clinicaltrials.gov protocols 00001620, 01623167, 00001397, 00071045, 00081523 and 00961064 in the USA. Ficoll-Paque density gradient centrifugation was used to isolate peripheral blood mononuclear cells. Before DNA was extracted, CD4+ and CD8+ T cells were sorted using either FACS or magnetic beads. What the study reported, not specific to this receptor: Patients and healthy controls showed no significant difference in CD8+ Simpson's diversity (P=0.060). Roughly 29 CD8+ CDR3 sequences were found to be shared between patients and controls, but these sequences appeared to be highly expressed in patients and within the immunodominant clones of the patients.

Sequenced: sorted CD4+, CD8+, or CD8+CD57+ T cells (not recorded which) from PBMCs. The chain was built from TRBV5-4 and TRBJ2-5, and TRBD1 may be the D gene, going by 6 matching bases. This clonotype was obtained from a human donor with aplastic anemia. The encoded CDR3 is CASSRQDGETQYF. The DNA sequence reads TGTGCCAGCAGCCGACAGGATGGGGAGACCCAGTACTTC.